This T cell receptor (beta chain) was sequenced in a study of glioma-infiltrating T cells. V dropped 5 bases and J dropped 6 bases, with 11 bases sitting between them. Germline CDR1 MDHEN, CDR2 SYDVKM. CDR3 length: 12 residues. The iRepertoire nested amplicon-rescue multiplex PCR amplified TCR alpha and beta CDR3s from RNA. TCRdb used MiXCR to reprocess the multiplex PCR reads, holding one entry per CDR3 protein. Of approximately 100,000 distinct CDR3 sequences in the sample, under 30% were seen once. There are many counts of this clonotype. Material for sequencing was glioma tissue, nonneoplastic brain tissue, or PBMCs (not recorded which). This rearrangement joins TRBV28 to TRBJ2-7; D is unresolved. The source of this sequence is a human donor with low-grade glioma or glioblastoma, undergoing nonglioma brain surgery, or in good health (not recorded which). CDR3 DNA: TGTGCCAGCAGTCCCCACGCGCGCGAGCAGTACTTC. Protein: CASSPHAREQYF.